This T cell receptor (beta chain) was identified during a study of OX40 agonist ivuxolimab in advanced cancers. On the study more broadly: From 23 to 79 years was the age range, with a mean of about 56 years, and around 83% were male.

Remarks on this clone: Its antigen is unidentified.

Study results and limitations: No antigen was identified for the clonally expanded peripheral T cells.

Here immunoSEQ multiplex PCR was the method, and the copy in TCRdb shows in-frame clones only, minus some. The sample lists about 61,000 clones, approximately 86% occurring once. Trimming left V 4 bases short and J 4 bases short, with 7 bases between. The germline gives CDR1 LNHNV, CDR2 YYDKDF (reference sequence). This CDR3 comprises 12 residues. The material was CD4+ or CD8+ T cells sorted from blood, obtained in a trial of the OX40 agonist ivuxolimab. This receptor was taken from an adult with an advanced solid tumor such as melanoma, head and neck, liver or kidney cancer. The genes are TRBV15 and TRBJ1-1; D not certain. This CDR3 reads CATSTRGTEAFF. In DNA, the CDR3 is TGTGCCACCAGCACGCGGGGCACTGAAGCTTTCTTT.